These 25 T cell receptor beta chains were all obtained from the same sample, sequenced in a study of T cells after yellow fever vaccination. Via MiXCR, TCRdb re-called the 5' RACE reads, giving one row per CDR3 protein. The repertoire includes a few hundred thousand distinct CDR3 sequences, around 17% of them detected once, and roughly a sixth sits in the top ten. The sample was PBMCs, taken about 5 days after the first yellow fever vaccination. The receptors were gathered from a man aged 18-30 years who received the YFV17D yellow fever vaccine.

The V and J genes are TRBV4-1 and TRBJ2-3; D not certain. Trimming took off 0 bases at V and 0 bases at J, with 10 bases between the two ends. The CDR3 covers 16 residues. CDR1 MGHRA and CDR2 YSYEKL come from the germline V gene. DNA for the CDR3: TGCGCCAGCAGCCAAGAGGGATCCCCGAGCACAGATACGCAGTATTTT. This gives the protein CASSQEGSPSTDTQYF.

This rearrangement joins TRBV12-3 or TRBV12-4 to TRBJ1-2; D is unclear. The CDR3 covers 13 residues. Between the trimmed V and J ends, which lost 4 bases and 6 bases, there was a span of 12 bases. The DNA for the CDR3 is TGTGCCAGCAGTTCGATCCGGTCCCATGGCTACACCTTC. It codes for CASSSIRSHGYTF.

The V gene is TRBV7-6, the J gene TRBJ1-4; D unclear. Germline V gene lookup returns CDR1 SGHVS and CDR2 FNYEAQ. This CDR3 is 14 amino acids long. Trimming removed 1 base from V and 8 bases from J, with 11 bases in between. The DNA of the CDR3 is TGTGCCAGCAGCTTAGGCGGGAGTAGAGAAAAACTGTTTTTT. This sequence encodes CASSLGGSREKLFF.

This clonotype was detected many times. This chain links TRBV4-1 with TRBJ1-1; D is possibly TRBD1 (5 bases). V was trimmed by 1 base and J by 5 bases, leaving 17 bases between them. The CDR3 length is 16 residues. The germline V gene encodes CDR1 MGHRA and CDR2 YSYEKL. The CDR3 DNA follows: TGCGCCAGCAGCCAAGGACCAGGCGGGGGGAGAACTGAAGCTTTCTTT. Its translation: CASSQGPGGGRTEAFF.

This clonotype was seen only a few times. The chain couples TRBV7-2 to TRBJ1-2; TRBD1 might be the D (5 bases). The CDR3 has 14 residues. Germline V gives CDR1 SGHTA, CDR2 FQGNSA. Trimming removed 0 bases from V and 1 base from J, with 6 bases in between. CDR3 nucleotide sequence: TGTGCCAGCAGCTTAGCGACAGATAACTATGGCTACACCTTC. As protein: CASSLATDNYGYTF. The variable domain in full, with the rest retrieved from reference TRBV7-2 and TRBJ1-2, is GAGVSQSPSNKVTEKGKDVELRCDPISGHTALYWYRQSLGQGLEFLIYFQGNSAPDKSGLPSDRFSAERTGGSVSTLTIQRTQQEDSAVYLCASSLATDNYGYTFGSGTRLTVV.

This clonotype was seen a few times. The V and J genes are TRBV7-2 and TRBJ1-1; maybe TRBD1 (5 bases). Trimming took off 5 bases at V and 4 bases at J, with 11 bases between the two ends. This CDR3 comprises 13 residues. In germline, CDR1 is SGHTA, CDR2 FQGNSA. In DNA form, the CDR3 reads TGTGCCAGCAGCCTAGGCAGGGCCACTGAAGCTTTCTTT. This translates into CASSLGRATEAFF.

In this sample, this clonotype turned up a few times. V usage is TRBV5-1 and J usage is TRBJ2-1; D may be TRBD1 or TRBD2 (5 bases each). CDR3 length: 15 amino acids. Per germline, CDR1 SGHRS and CDR2 YFSETQ. V gave up 3 bases and J gave up 0 bases, with 10 bases separating them. The CDR3 region is CASSSGRSSYNEQFF. CDR3 nucleotide sequence: TGCGCCAGCAGCTCGGGACGGTCCTCCTACAATGAGCAGTTCTTC. The entire variable domain, with the rest obtained from reference TRBV5-1 and TRBJ2-1, is as follows: KAGVTQTPRYLIKTRGQQVTLSCSPISGHRSVSWYQQTPGQGLQFLFEYFSETQRNKGNFPGRFSGRQFSNSRSEMNVSTLELGDSALYLCASSSGRSSYNEQFFGPGTRLTVL.

This clonotype has more than one count but fewer than ten. DNA for the CDR3: TGCAGCGTTGAAGGACCCATGGAAGATACGCAGTATTTT. This codes for CSVEGPMEDTQYF. The J gene is TRBJ2-3, the V gene TRBV29-1; D is ambiguous. Between the trimmed V and J ends, which lost 1 base and 5 bases, there was a span of 10 bases. This CDR3 is built from 13 residues. Germline CDR1 and CDR2: SQVTM and ANQGSEA.

This CDR3 is CASSTRGTGVNTGELFF. For the CDR3, the DNA is TGTGCCAGCAGTACGCGGGGGACAGGGGTTAACACCGGGGAGCTGTTTTTT. V and J are TRBV6-2 or TRBV6-3 and TRBJ2-2; the match to TRBD1 covers 10 bases. The CDR3 extends over 17 amino acids. Germline assignment: CDR1 MNHEY and CDR2 SVGEGT. The trim removed 5 bases at V and 2 bases at J, leaving 8 bases unmatched.

The table lists this clonotype with a few counts. The chain carries TRBV7-8 and TRBJ2-7; possible D gene TRBD2, 5 bases. The CDR3 covers 10 residues. Between the trimmed V and J ends, which lost 7 bases and 7 bases, there was a span of 8 bases. Germline lookup yields CDR1 SGHVS and CDR2 FQNEAQ. The chain's CDR3 is CASIRGEQYV. The CDR3 nucleotides are TGTGCCAGCATCCGGGGAGAGCAGTACGTC.

This clonotype was recorded many times. This chain uses TRBV6-2 or TRBV6-3 with TRBJ2-1; 10 bases are shared with TRBD1. CDR1 is MNHEY and CDR2 is SVGEGT in the germline V gene. J gave up 8 bases and V 2 bases, and 9 bases lay outside the gene matches. CDR3 length: 16 residues. The DNA for the CDR3 is TGTGCCAGCAGTTACCTCTCCCGGGACAGGGGTTATGAGCAGTTCTTC. Protein: CASSYLSRDRGYEQFF.

This clonotype has a handful of counts. The CDR3 loop reads CASSPRDRVNEKLFF. The DNA for the CDR3 is TGTGCCAGCAGCCCACGGGACAGGGTTAATGAAAAACTGTTTTTT. This chain links TRBV14 with TRBJ1-4; 9 bases map to TRBD1. The germline gives CDR1 SGHDN, CDR2 FVKESK. J gave up 4 bases and V 4 bases, and 4 bases lay outside the gene matches. The CDR3 spans 15 residues.

The rearrangement joins TRBV24-1 to TRBJ2-3; 10 bases are a match to TRBD1. With V trimmed by 4 bases and J by 4 bases, 7 bases remained unmatched. The germline V gene encodes CDR1 KGHDR and CDR2 SFDVKD. The CDR3 is 16 amino acids. The CDR3 region has the DNA TGTGCCACCAGTGAATCCGGGACAGGGGTTGCAGATACGCAGTATTTT. It is translated as CATSESGTGVADTQYF.

This chain uses TRBV6-2 or TRBV6-3 with TRBJ1-1; D is unclear. Germline V gives CDR1 MNHEY, CDR2 SVGEGT. Between the trimmed V and J ends, which lost 7 bases and 0 bases, there was a span of 6 bases. The CDR3 contains 12 residues. This CDR3 is CASIALNTEAFF. In DNA, the CDR3 is TGTGCCAGCATAGCACTGAACACTGAAGCTTTCTTT.

In this sample, this clonotype turned up a few times. The genes are TRBV20-1 and TRBJ2-7; D ambiguous. The CDR3 extends over 9 amino acids. With 8 bases removed from V and 2 bases from J, the gap between germline ends came to 4 bases. Germline loops: CDR1 DFQATT, CDR2 SNEGSKA (reference sequence). The CDR3 sequence is CSKAYEQYV. The CDR3 DNA reads TGCAGTAAAGCCTACGAGCAGTACGTC.

This clonotype turned up a few times. The chain couples TRBV14 to TRBJ2-1; tentative D call: TRBD2 (5 bases). CDR1 and CDR2 (germline): SGHDN, FVKESK. Trimming removed 4 bases at V and 4 bases at J, with 14 bases between. The CDR3 has 15 amino acids. CDR3 residues: CASSPLARSYNEQFF. In nucleotides, the CDR3 is TGTGCCAGCAGCCCGCTAGCCCGATCTTACAATGAGCAGTTCTTC.

CDR3 protein: CASSQVSNTQYF. CDR3 in DNA: TGTGCCAGCAGTCAGGTATCAAATACGCAGTATTTT. This chain connects TRBV12-3 or TRBV12-4 to TRBJ2-3, with no clear D. The CDR3 consists of 12 residues. The ends were cut back, 5 bases at V and 7 bases at J, with 10 bases in the middle.

The chain carries TRBV27 and TRBJ1-2; D unresolved. Trimming shortened V by 4 bases and J by 4 bases, and 10 bases separated the two germline ends. The CDR3 consists of 13 residues. Per germline, CDR1 MNHEY and CDR2 SMNVEV (reference sequence). Here the CDR3 reads CASSYEGRYGYTF. The CDR3 DNA reads as TGTGCCAGCAGTTACGAAGGCCGCTATGGCTACACCTTC.

This chain uses TRBV7-2 with TRBJ2-2; no firm D call. The V gene's germline CDR1 is SGHTA and CDR2 FQGNSA. V was clipped by 2 bases and J by 2 bases, with 12 bases between them. This CDR3 is built from 16 residues. CDR3 DNA sequence: TGTGCCAGCAGCTTACCGGAACAGATAAACACCGGGGAGCTGTTTTTT. This gives the protein CASSLPEQINTGELFF.

The chain employs TRBV19 and TRBJ2-3; 9 nucleotides line up with TRBD1. J gave up 4 bases and V 5 bases, and 7 bases lay outside the gene matches. CDR1 and CDR2 from the germline V gene are LNHDA and SQIVND (reference sequence). This CDR3 contains 15 residues. Here the CDR3 DNA reads TGTGCCAGTAGTTACGGGACAGGGCATTCAGATACGCAGTATTTT. Translated: CASSYGTGHSDTQYF.

The V call is TRBV4-2, the J call TRBJ2-3; TRBD2 matches at 13 bases. V lost 3 bases to trimming and J lost 3 bases; unmatched junction nucleotides: 3. The CDR3 covers 16 residues. Germline V gene sequence: CDR1 LGHNA, CDR2 YNFKEQ. CDR3 DNA: TGTGCCAGCAGCCACGGACTAGCGGGGGATACAGATACGCAGTATTTT. It codes for CASSHGLAGDTDTQYF.

In its sample, this clonotype was seen a few times. The rearrangement uses TRBV4-3 and TRBJ1-4; 11 bases map to TRBD1. From germline, CDR1 is LGHNA and CDR2 YSLEER. The CDR3 spans 16 residues. V was pared by 1 base and J by 8 bases, with 6 bases of the junction left unmatched. CDR3 nucleotide sequence: TGCGCCAGCAGCCAAGTCCCGGACAGGGGGCACGAAAAACTGTTTTTT. It is translated as CASSQVPDRGHEKLFF.

The gene calls are TRBV27 and TRBJ2-5, with 8 bases aligning to TRBD1. CDR3 length: 17 amino acids. Germline V gene lookup returns CDR1 MNHEY and CDR2 SMNVEV (reference sequence). J lost 5 bases, V lost 3 bases, and 14 bases had no gene match. In DNA form, the CDR3 reads TGTGCCAGCAGTTTCCTATCCCGGGACAGGCCCGGGGAGACCCAGTACTTC. Translation gives CASSFLSRDRPGETQYF.

The chain links TRBV7-2 to TRBJ1-1, with a tentative D call TRBD1 (5 bases). CDR1 is SGHTA, CDR2 FQGNSA, per germline. The V and J ends lost 5 bases and 1 base respectively, with 14 bases between them. This CDR3 spans 15 amino acids. For the CDR3, the DNA is TGTGCCAGCAGCATCCGGACATCAGGGAACACTGAAGCTTTCTTT. Amino acids: CASSIRTSGNTEAFF.

The V call is TRBV19, the J call TRBJ2-1; tentatively, D is TRBD2 (7 bases). The CDR3 length is 12 residues. V shed 9 bases and J shed 10 bases, with 16 bases lying between them. Germline loops: CDR1 LNHDA, CDR2 SQIVND (reference sequence). CDR3 loop: CASWGGAEEQFF. CDR3 nucleotides: TGTGCCAGCTGGGGGGGGGCCGAGGAGCAGTTCTTC.